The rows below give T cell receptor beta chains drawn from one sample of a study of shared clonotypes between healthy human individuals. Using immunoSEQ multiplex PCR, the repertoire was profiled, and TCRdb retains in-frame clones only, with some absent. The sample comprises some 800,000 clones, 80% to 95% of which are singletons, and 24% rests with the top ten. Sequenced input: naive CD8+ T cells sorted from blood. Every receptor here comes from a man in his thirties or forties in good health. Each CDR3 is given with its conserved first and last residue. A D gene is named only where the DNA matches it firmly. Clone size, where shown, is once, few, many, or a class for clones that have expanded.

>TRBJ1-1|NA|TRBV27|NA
CASMESGNTEAFF
TGTGCCAGCATGGAGTCAGGAAACACTGAAGCTTTCTTT
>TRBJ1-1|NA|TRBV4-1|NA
CASSQVTGRAEAFF
TGCGCCAGCAGCCAAGTTACAGGGAGAGCTGAAGCTTTCTTT
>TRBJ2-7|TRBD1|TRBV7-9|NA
CASSQGTGISSYEQYF
TGTGCCAGCAGCCAAGGGACAGGGATCAGCTCCTACGAGCAGTACTTC
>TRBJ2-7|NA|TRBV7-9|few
CASSHPGRSYEQYF
TGTGCCAGCAGCCATCCGGGACGGTCCTACGAGCAGTACTTC
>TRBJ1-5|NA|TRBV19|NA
CASSRTAREALQPQHF
TGTGCCAGTAGTAGGACAGCCCGCGAGGCCCTTCAGCCCCAGCATTTT
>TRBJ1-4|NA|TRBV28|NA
CASSFIREPEKLFF
TGTGCCAGCAGTTTTATCAGGGAGCCTGAAAAACTGTTTTTT
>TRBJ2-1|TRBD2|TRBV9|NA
CASSVGLGSGSNDEQFF
TGTGCCAGCAGCGTAGGATTGGGGAGCGGGAGTAACGATGAGCAGTTCTTC
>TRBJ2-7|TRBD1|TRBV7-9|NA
CASSVSDGTAYEQYF
TGTGCCAGCAGCGTAAGCGACGGGACAGCCTACGAGCAGTACTTC
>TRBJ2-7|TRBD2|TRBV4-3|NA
CASSQTSGSYEQYF
TGCGCCAGCAGCCAAACTAGCGGCTCCTACGAGCAGTACTTC
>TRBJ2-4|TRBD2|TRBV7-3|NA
CASSSVGLARFTQYF
TGTGCCAGCAGCTCCGTCGGACTAGCGAGATTCACTCAGTACTTC
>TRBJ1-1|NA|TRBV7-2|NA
CASSLGGGFTEAFF
TGTGCCAGCAGCTTAGGAGGGGGTTTCACTGAAGCTTTCTTT
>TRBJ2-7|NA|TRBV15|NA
CATSRQTGDEQYF
TGTGCCACCAGCAGACAAACAGGCGACGAGCAGTACTTC
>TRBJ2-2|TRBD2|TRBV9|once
CASSPFWMGGISTGELFF
TGTGCCAGCAGCCCCTTTTGGATGGGAGGGATTTCGACCGGGGAGCTGTTTTTT